This T cell receptor beta chain was profiled in a study of lung T cells in sarcoidosis with Löfgren's syndrome. Study-level results: In alpha-beta pairs, TRAV12-1 favored TRBV2, and their CDR3s were homologous.

This clonotype was counted ten times or more. What it binds is unknown. MiXCR, applied by TCRdb to the reads, yields one record per CDR3 protein. Found here are around 60,000 distinct CDR3 sequences, 21% of them singletons; the top ten hold over 2%. Germline CDR1 is SGHRS and CDR2 is YFSETQ. V was clipped by 2 bases and J by 6 bases, with 13 bases between them. This CDR3 comprises 14 residues. This chain links TRBV5-1 with TRBJ2-3, with D hard to call. Material for sequencing was CD4+ T cells from PBMCs. This TCR was recovered from a human donor with sarcoidosis (Löfgren's syndrome or another form), or a control subject (not recorded which). The CDR3 sequence: CASSFSPPSDTQYF. CDR3 coding DNA: TGCGCCAGCAGCTTTTCGCCGCCATCCGATACGCAGTATTTT.